These 24 T cell receptor beta chains were all obtained from the same sample, sequenced in a study of CD8 T cells in ankylosing spondylitis. Which antigens these TCRs recognize remains unknown. Using its own MiXCR run on the 5' RACE reads, TCRdb lists one record per CDR3 protein. The table records 450,000 to 550,000 distinct CDR3 sequences, approximately 5.3% of them present only once. The study's findings and limits: Typical of ankylosing spondylitis blood, it appeared, was a TCR beta motif of under 10 highly homologous variants.

The specimen sequenced was blood, either unsorted or a sorted T cell fraction (not recorded which). Source of these receptors: a male donor with ankylosing spondylitis.

This clonotype was seen at least ten times. CDR3 sequence: CSARIGTGNQPQHF. CDR3 nucleotide sequence: TGCAGTGCTAGAATCGGGACAGGTAATCAGCCCCAGCATTTT. The chain carries TRBV20-1 and TRBJ1-5; TRBD1 agrees at 8 bases. The CDR3 spans 14 residues. J was trimmed by 4 bases and V by 2 bases; bases with no gene match: 4. Germline V lookup: CDR1 DFQATT, CDR2 SNEGSKA (reference sequence).

This clonotype has ten or more counts. The genes are TRBV7-9 and TRBJ1-5, with a possible D match to TRBD1 (5 bases). The CDR3 has 14 amino acids. The ends were cut back, 5 bases at V and 5 bases at J, with 13 bases in the middle. Germline V CDR1 and CDR2: SEHNR, FQNEAQ (reference sequence). In DNA, the CDR3 is TGTGCCAGCAGCCCTGGACACCAACATCAGCCCCAGCATTTT. It codes for CASSPGHQHQPQHF.

CDR3 in DNA: TGTGCCAGCTGTCCCAGGACTAGCCCCCACAATGAGCAGTTCTTC. Protein product: CASCPRTSPHNEQFF. The chain employs TRBV27 and TRBJ2-1; 8 nucleotides align to TRBD2. CDR3 length equals 15 residues. J lost 5 bases, V lost 8 bases, and 11 bases had no gene match. Germline V CDR1 and CDR2: MNHEY, SMNVEV (reference sequence).

This clonotype has a count of ten or more. The rearrangement joins TRBV4-2 to TRBJ1-1; the match to TRBD1 covers 9 bases. CDR3 length: 16 amino acids. V gave up 4 bases and J gave up 0 bases; unmatched junction bases: 6. Germline V gene sequence: CDR1 LGHNA, CDR2 YNFKEQ. CDR3 amino acids: CASSPRDRAMNTEAFF. The CDR3 DNA follows: TGTGCCAGCAGCCCCCGGGACAGGGCCATGAACACTGAAGCTTTCTTT.

This clonotype came up many times. This sequence joins TRBV15 and TRBJ1-5, with D uncertain. The CDR3 loop spans 17 amino acids. Trimming left V 0 bases short and J 3 bases short, with 15 bases between. CDR1 and CDR2 (germline): LNHNV, YYDKDF (reference sequence). The DNA for the CDR3 is TGTGCCACCAGCAGAGATCTAACGGCGACCTACAATCAGCCCCAGCATTTT. Translation: CATSRDLTATYNQPQHF.

This clonotype showed up just a few times. The chain has TRBV3-1 and TRBJ2-5; 7 bases fit TRBD1. Looked up from germline, CDR1 is LGHDT and CDR2 is YNNKEL (reference sequence). V shed 0 bases and J 5 bases; nucleotides not matched to a gene: 6. The CDR3 is made up of 15 amino acids. The CDR3 sequence: CASSQDVGGEETQYF. For the CDR3, the DNA is TGTGCCAGCAGCCAAGATGTAGGGGGCGAGGAGACCCAGTACTTC.

This clonotype appeared many times. The gene calls are TRBV20-1 and TRBJ1-1; D gene uncertain. V dropped 2 bases and J dropped 2 bases, with 12 bases sitting between them. The CDR3 is 14 residues long. Germline assignment: CDR1 DFQATT and CDR2 SNEGSKA (reference sequence). The CDR3 DNA is TGCAGTGCTAGAAGCGGCAGTAGAAACACTGAAGCTTTCTTT. Translated: CSARSGSRNTEAFF.

This clonotype has ten or more counts. The chain recombines TRBV27 with TRBJ2-5; a possible D gene is TRBD2 (5 bases). Germline CDR1 is MNHEY and CDR2 is SMNVEV (reference sequence). With 2 bases removed from V and 6 bases from J, the gap between germline ends came to 16 bases. This CDR3 has 15 amino acids. CDR3 region: CASSLLAAGTQTQYF. The DNA of the CDR3 is TGTGCCAGCAGTTTACTAGCCGCCGGAACCCAGACCCAGTACTTC.

This clonotype has only a few counts. The chain combines TRBV6-1 with TRBJ2-7, with D possibly being TRBD1 or TRBD2 (5 bases each). Trimming cost V 5 bases and J 6 bases, with 14 bases left between them. Germline V CDR1 and CDR2: MNHNS, SASEGT. This CDR3 region has 13 residues. The CDR3 loop reads CASSRQWGTEQYF. CDR3 DNA sequence: TGTGCCAGCAGTCGCCAGTGGGGGACCGAGCAGTACTTC.

In this sample, this clonotype turned up many times. V gene TRBV9 combines with J gene TRBJ1-2; D remains unclear. Trimming took 4 bases from V and 0 from J, leaving 10 bases between them. CDR1 and CDR2 (germline): SGDLS, YYNGEE. The CDR3 totals 14 residues. CDR3 in DNA: TGTGCCAGCAGCTTAGACGGAGCTAACTATGGCTACACCTTC. This codes for CASSLDGANYGYTF.

At least ten counts were recorded for this clonotype. This rearrangement joins TRBV5-1 to TRBJ1-1; D not certain. The CDR3 is made up of 17 amino acids. Germline loops: CDR1 SGHRS, CDR2 YFSETQ. V lost 0 bases to trimming and J lost 1 base, with 16 bases between them. The DNA for the CDR3 is TGCGCCAGCAGCTTGGAAGCAGGAATTTTTGGGAACACTGAAGCTTTCTTT. Translating gives CASSLEAGIFGNTEAFF.

Ten or more counts support this clonotype. This chain uses TRBV4-1 with TRBJ2-5, with 11 bases identical to TRBD2. Germline CDR1 reads MGHRA; CDR2 reads YSYEKL. With 0 bases clipped from V and 4 bases from J, the junction kept 1 base outside the gene matches. The CDR3 has 15 amino acids. CDR3 bases: TGCGCCAGCAGCCAAGATCTAGCGGGGGGAGAGACCCAGTACTTC. Its protein product is CASSQDLAGGETQYF.

This clonotype was seen only a few times. The V call is TRBV20-1, the J call TRBJ2-1, with TRBD1 identical over 9 bases. J gave up 5 bases and V 5 bases, and 13 bases lay outside the gene matches. Germline CDR1 is DFQATT and CDR2 is SNEGSKA (reference sequence). This CDR3 has 16 amino acids. CDR3 loop: CSALKPRDRVDNEQFF. CDR3 bases: TGCAGTGCTCTTAAACCCCGGGACAGGGTAGACAATGAGCAGTTCTTC.

The table lists this clonotype with many counts. The chain employs TRBV5-1 and TRBJ1-4; TRBD1 is a possible D gene (5 bases). Trimming removed 4 bases from V and 4 bases from J, with 11 bases in between. Germline CDR1 and CDR2: SGHRS and YFSETQ. The CDR3 spans 14 residues. CDR3 DNA: TGCGCCAGCAGCCCCGACAGCGGTAATGAAAAACTGTTTTTT. This encodes CASSPDSGNEKLFF.

This sequence joins TRBV3-1 and TRBJ2-7, with D possibly matching TRBD1 (5 bases). Germline V gene sequence: CDR1 LGHDT, CDR2 YNNKEL (reference sequence). This CDR3 contains 14 residues. Trimming took off 4 bases at V and 4 bases at J, with 14 bases between the two ends. DNA of the CDR3: TGTGCCAGCAGCCTAGCCAGGGATTTATACGAGCAGTACTTC. Encoded protein: CASSLARDLYEQYF.

This clonotype was detected a few times. The CDR3 region is CASSFGTVRAYNEQFF. The CDR3 DNA follows: TGTGCCAGCAGTTTTGGGACGGTCCGAGCCTACAATGAGCAGTTCTTC. J is TRBJ2-1 and V is TRBV6-5, with D possibly being TRBD1 or TRBD2 (5 bases each). The CDR3 has 16 amino acids. Germline-derived CDR1 and CDR2 are MNHEY and SVGAGI. V shed 4 bases and J shed 2 bases, with 15 bases lying between them.

This clonotype was counted a few times. This rearrangement joins TRBV6-1 to TRBJ1-1; D remains ambiguous. The CDR3 has 15 amino acids. Germline V lookup: CDR1 MNHNS, CDR2 SASEGT. V was pared by 4 bases and J by 2 bases, with 14 bases between. CDR3 residues: CASSARHGFNTEAFF. DNA of the CDR3: TGTGCCAGCAGTGCTAGACACGGATTTAACACTGAAGCTTTCTTT.

Ten or more counts support this clonotype. This chain connects TRBV6-1 to TRBJ1-6; no definite D call. The length of the CDR3 is 13 residues. V lost 4 bases and J 9 bases, leaving 10 bases between the germline ends. Germline V gene data show CDR1 as MNHNS and CDR2 as SASEGT. CDR3: CASSVDRTSPLHF. CDR3 in DNA: TGTGCCAGCAGTGTGGACCGGACTTCACCCCTCCACTTT.

The chain combines TRBV7-8 with TRBJ1-5; tentatively, D is TRBD1 (6 bases). Germline assignment: CDR1 SGHVS and CDR2 FQNEAQ. The CDR3 runs 16 residues. The V and J ends lost 0 bases and 2 bases respectively, with 11 bases between them. CDR3 coding DNA: TGTGCCAGCAGCTTAGCGCAAGAGGGGGGCAATCAGCCCCAGCATTTT. Amino acid sequence: CASSLAQEGGNQPQHF.

This clonotype appeared many times. The chain recombines TRBV5-1 with TRBJ2-3; unclear D gene. V was clipped by 3 bases and J by 3 bases, with 17 bases between them. Germline CDR1 and CDR2: SGHRS and YFSETQ. The CDR3 totals 16 residues. The CDR3: CASSSAIKDGTDTQYF. In DNA form, the CDR3 reads TGCGCCAGCAGCTCGGCCATTAAGGACGGAACAGATACGCAGTATTTT.

This clonotype was seen at least ten times. The chain joins TRBV20-1 to TRBJ1-6, with D unresolved. V lost 8 bases, J lost 6 bases, and 17 bases lay in between. The CDR3 is 14 amino acids. Germline V gene lookup returns CDR1 DFQATT and CDR2 SNEGSKA (reference sequence). This CDR3 reads CSTRFEGGNSPLHF. CDR3 nucleotides: TGCAGTACCCGGTTCGAGGGAGGTAATTCACCCCTCCACTTT.

This clonotype was counted ten times or more. This rearrangement joins TRBV3-1 to TRBJ2-7, with 7 bases matching TRBD2. This CDR3 is 17 amino acids long. Germline loops: CDR1 LGHDT, CDR2 YNNKEL (reference sequence). Trimming took 4 bases from V and 2 from J; bases not matched to a gene: 14. The CDR3 loop reads CASSLARGSGTTYEQYF. Written as DNA, the CDR3 is TGTGCCAGCAGCCTCGCAAGAGGGAGCGGGACCACCTACGAGCAGTACTTC.

The chain links TRBV4-3 to TRBJ2-3, with 7 nucleotides matching TRBD2. V dropped 4 bases and J dropped 4; count of bases not matched to a gene: 14. Germline V lookup: CDR1 LGHNA, CDR2 YSLEER. The CDR3 loop spans 17 amino acids. The CDR3 spells CASSLLPTSGDPDTQYF. The CDR3, as DNA: TGCGCCAGCAGCCTCCTACCTACCAGCGGGGACCCAGATACGCAGTATTTT.

In its sample, this clonotype was seen many times. The CDR3 loop is CASSSGGRGRTSMDYTF. The DNA for the CDR3 is TGTGCCAGCAGCTCGGGGGGAAGGGGGCGAACCTCTATGGACTACACCTTC. The chain recombines TRBV9 with TRBJ1-2, with 7 bases aligning to TRBD1. Looked up from germline, CDR1 is SGDLS and CDR2 is YYNGEE. V gave up 4 bases and J gave up 10 bases; unmatched junction bases: 22. This CDR3 is 17 amino acids long.